The 12 T cell receptor beta chains below were found in one sample sequenced in a study of PD-L1 blockade in urothelial cancer. Measured with immunoSEQ multiplex PCR; TCRdb has only the in-frame clones, and not every one. The repertoire holds roughly 21,000 clones, 90% seen once, with approximately 16% in the top ten. The material sequenced was PBMCs, taken around atezolizumab (anti-PD-L1) treatment. The source of these receptors is a woman in her fifties or sixties with urothelial cancer.

The rearrangement links TRBV28 to TRBJ2-7, with D maybe TRBD1 (6 bases). CDR3 length equals 13 residues. The V end was cut by 3 bases, the J end by 1 base, with 7 bases between. Germline loops: CDR1 MDHEN, CDR2 SYDVKM. The CDR3 loop is CASSFGQSYEQYF. In DNA, the CDR3 is TGTGCCAGCAGTTTTGGACAGTCCTACGAGCAGTACTTC.

This clone occurred a few times. CDR3 loop: CASGLVAGSSGNTIYF. CDR3 coding DNA: TGTGCTAGTGGTTTGGTTGCGGGGAGCTCTGGAAACACCATATATTTT. This chain links TRBV12-5 with TRBJ1-3; D gene uncertain. The CDR3 has 16 residues. Germline assignment: CDR1 LGHNT and CDR2 FRNRAP. Trimming left V 0 bases short and J 0 bases short, with 9 bases between.

V is TRBV11-2 and J is TRBJ2-7, with D possibly matching TRBD2 (6 bases). Germline CDR1 SGHAT, CDR2 FQNNGV. CDR3 length equals 18 residues. V was cut by 2 bases and J by 2 bases, with 22 bases left in between. The CDR3 reads CASSLIKRYPTSPYEQYF. CDR3 in DNA: TGTGCCAGCAGCTTAATAAAGAGATATCCGACTAGTCCCTACGAGCAGTACTTC.

CDR3 region: CASSLSTSRSTDTQYF. CDR3 nucleotide sequence: TGCGCCAGCAGCTTGTCGACTAGTCGAAGCACAGATACGCAGTATTTT. The chain uses TRBV5-1 and TRBJ2-3, with D maybe TRBD2 (6 bases). Germline V gene lookup returns CDR1 SGHRS and CDR2 YFSETQ. There are 16 residues in the CDR3. Between the trimmed V and J ends, which lost 1 base and 0 bases, there was a span of 12 bases. Filled out from reference TRBV5-1 and TRBJ2-3, the complete variable domain reads KAGVTQTPRYLIKTRGQQVTLSCSPISGHRSVSWYQQTPGQGLQFLFEYFSETQRNKGNFPGRFSGRQFSNSRSEMNVSTLELGDSALYLCASSLSTSRSTDTQYFGPGTRLTVL.

The chain is built from TRBV19 and TRBJ1-5, with a tentative D call TRBD1 (5 bases). CDR3 length equals 16 residues. Trimming removed 6 bases at V and 3 bases at J, with 18 bases between. Germline assignment: CDR1 LNHDA and CDR2 SQIVND (reference sequence). CDR3 loop: CASSLLLGQVNQPQHF. The CDR3 nucleotides are TGTGCCAGTAGCCTACTCCTCGGACAAGTCAATCAGCCCCAGCATTTT.

CDR3 sequence reads: CASSTGQGLRGKLFF. The CDR3 DNA is TGTGCCAGTAGTACGGGACAGGGGCTAAGAGGAAAACTGTTTTTT. The rearrangement uses TRBV19 and TRBJ1-4; 10 bases are shared with TRBD1. Trimming took 4 bases from V and 10 from J; bases not matched to a gene: 9. The CDR3 has 15 residues. From germline, CDR1 is LNHDA and CDR2 SQIVND (reference sequence).

The CDR3 nucleotides read TGTGCCAGCAGCTGGGCAGGGACTAGCGGGACATACAATGAGCAGTTCTTC. It encodes CASSWAGTSGTYNEQFF. The V call is TRBV7-2, the J call TRBJ2-1; 13 bases fit TRBD2. Germline assignment: CDR1 SGHTA and CDR2 FQGNSA. The J segment lost 4 bases and the V segment lost 4 bases, leaving 7 bases of the junction unmatched. This CDR3 comprises 17 residues.

V usage is TRBV29-1 and J usage is TRBJ2-5; D not certain. This CDR3 is 12 amino acids long. V lost 4 bases to trimming and J lost 2 bases, with 8 bases between them. Germline V gene lookup returns CDR1 SQVTM and CDR2 ANQGSEA. The CDR3 DNA is TGCAGCGTTGTGACTCTACAAGAGACCCAGTACTTC. Encoded protein: CSVVTLQETQYF.

V is TRBV28 and J is TRBJ1-3; 10 nucleotides agree with TRBD1. This CDR3 has 17 amino acids. V shed 5 bases and J 3 bases; nucleotides not matched to a gene: 10. Germline V gives CDR1 MDHEN, CDR2 SYDVKM. CDR3 nucleotides: TGTGCCAGCAGTCCCCACGGACAGGGGGGAGTTGGAAACACCATATATTTT. Translated, it gives CASSPHGQGGVGNTIYF.

The chain employs TRBV7-3 and TRBJ2-3, with a possible D match to TRBD1 (6 bases). The germline gives CDR1 SGHTA, CDR2 FQGTGA. V dropped 2 bases and J dropped 0 bases, with 12 bases sitting between them. The CDR3 spans 16 residues. DNA of the CDR3: TGTGCCAGCAGCTTACACGACAGGTTAAGCACAGATACGCAGTATTTT. Translated, it gives CASSLHDRLSTDTQYF.

This rearrangement joins TRBV10-2 to TRBJ1-1; 7 bases are a match to TRBD1. This CDR3 has 17 amino acids. CDR1 is WSHSY, CDR2 SAAADI, per germline. The V and J ends lost 0 bases and 5 bases, in that order; junction bases with no gene match: 12. The CDR3 nucleotides are TGCGCCAGCAGTGAGTCGATCTTACAGGGGCTTGATACTGAAGCTTTCTTT. Translating gives CASSESILQGLDTEAFF.

In its sample, this clone was seen once. The gene calls are TRBV28 and TRBJ1-4; the D is unclear. This CDR3 contains 13 residues. Trimming pared 2 bases from V and 11 bases from J, leaving 12 bases between. Germline values: CDR1 MDHEN, CDR2 SYDVKM. CDR3 nucleotide sequence: TGTGCCAGCAGTTTAGACCCTACTAGGAAACTGTTTTTT. Protein sequence: CASSLDPTRKLFF.